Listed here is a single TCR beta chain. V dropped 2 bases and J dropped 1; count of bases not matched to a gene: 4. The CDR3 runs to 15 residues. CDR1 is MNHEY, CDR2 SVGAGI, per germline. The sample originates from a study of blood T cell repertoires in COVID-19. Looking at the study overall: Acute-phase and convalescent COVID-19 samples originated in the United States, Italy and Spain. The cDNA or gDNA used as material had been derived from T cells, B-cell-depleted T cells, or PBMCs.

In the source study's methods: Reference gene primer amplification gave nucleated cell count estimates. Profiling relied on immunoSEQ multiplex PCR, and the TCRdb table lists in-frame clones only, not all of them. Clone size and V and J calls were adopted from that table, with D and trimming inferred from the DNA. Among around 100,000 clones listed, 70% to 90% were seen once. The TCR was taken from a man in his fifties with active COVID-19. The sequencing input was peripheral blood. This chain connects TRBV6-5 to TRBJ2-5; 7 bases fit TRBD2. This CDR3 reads CASSYTGGGQETQYF. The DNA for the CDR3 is TGTGCCAGCAGTTACACAGGCGGGGGCCAAGAGACCCAGTACTTC.